This paragraph covers one T cell receptor beta chain sequence. Its antigen is unknown. These data come from a study of response to subunit inactivated influenza vaccine. General study results and limits: Authors suggested each seasonal influenza vaccination recruits few new T cells.

The V end was cut by 6 bases, the J end by 4 bases, with 12 bases between. The CDR3 runs to 13 residues. MiXCR, run by TCRdb on the RT-PCR reads, gives a single entry per CDR3 protein. This sample has 710,000 or so distinct CDR3 sequences, with about a sixth found just once. The input for sequencing was PBMCs from blood, taken about 11 days after vaccination. The clonotype comes from a man aged 50-60 years who received an inactivated influenza vaccine. V gene TRBV12-3 or TRBV12-4 combines with J gene TRBJ1-1, with D hard to call. As DNA, the CDR3 is TGTGCCAGCAGGTGGGAGTATGGCACTGAAGCTTTCTTT. This encodes CASRWEYGTEAFF.